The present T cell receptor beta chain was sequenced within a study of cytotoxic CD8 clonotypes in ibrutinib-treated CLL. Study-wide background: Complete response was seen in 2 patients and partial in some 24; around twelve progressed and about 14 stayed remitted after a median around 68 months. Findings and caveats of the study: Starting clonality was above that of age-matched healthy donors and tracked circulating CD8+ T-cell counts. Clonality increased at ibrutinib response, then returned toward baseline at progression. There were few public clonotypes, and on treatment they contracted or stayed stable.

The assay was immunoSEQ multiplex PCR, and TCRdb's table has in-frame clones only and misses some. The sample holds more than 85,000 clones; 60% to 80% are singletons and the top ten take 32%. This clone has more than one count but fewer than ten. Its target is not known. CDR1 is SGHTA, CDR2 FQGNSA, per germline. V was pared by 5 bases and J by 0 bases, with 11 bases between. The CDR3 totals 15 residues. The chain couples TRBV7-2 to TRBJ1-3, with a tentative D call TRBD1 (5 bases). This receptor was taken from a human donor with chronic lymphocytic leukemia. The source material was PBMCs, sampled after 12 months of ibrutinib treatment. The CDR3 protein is CASSGDSSSGNTIYF. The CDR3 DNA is TGTGCCAGCAGCGGGGACTCCAGCTCTGGAAACACCATATATTTT.